This is a list of T cell receptor beta chains from one sample in a study of CD8 T cells in Susac syndrome. From the immunoSEQ multiplex PCR reads, TCRdb called clonotypes with MiXCR, one entry per CDR3 protein. The data contain a few hundred thousand distinct CDR3 sequences, 92% of them seen just once; the ten biggest clones take up 0.1% to 0.15%. The sequenced material came from CD8+ T cells from PBMCs. The origin of the receptors is a human donor with multiple sclerosis. The CDR3 runs from the conserved cysteine through the conserved F or W. A D gene is named only where the DNA matches it firmly. Not all rows give a size; the values are once, few, many and, for expanded clones, a class.

d_gene	v_gene	abundance	j_gene	CDR3nt	CDR3aa
NA	TRBV9	NA	TRBJ2-1	TGTGCCAGCAGCGCCCGCGGGAACAATGAGCAGTTCTTC	CASSARGNNEQFF
NA	TRBV6-1	NA	TRBJ2-6	TGTGCCAGCAGTGAATCCGCGGGGCTTGGGGCCAACGTCCTGACTTTC	CASSESAGLGANVLTF
NA	TRBV7-9	NA	TRBJ2-1	TGTGCCAGCAACGGGAATGATTTCGACAATGAGCAGTTCTTC	CASNGNDFDNEQFF
NA	TRBV9	NA	TRBJ2-6	TGTGCCAGCAGCGGGTTGCTAGATGACTCTGGGGCCAACGTCCTGACTTTC	CASSGLLDDSGANVLTF
TRBD2	TRBV20-1	once	TRBJ2-7	TGCAGTGCTAGATTAGACGGGACTATCTACGAGCAGTACTTC	CSARLDGTIYEQYF
TRBD1	TRBV6-2/TRBV6-3	NA	TRBJ2-7	TGTGCCAGCAGTTACGACAGGGAATATGGCTACGAGCAGTACTTC	CASSYDREYGYEQYF
NA	TRBV7-2	NA	TRBJ2-3	TGTGCCAGCAGCTCAGGCGGAGTTGATACGCAGTATTTT	CASSSGGVDTQYF
TRBD2	TRBV7-2	NA	TRBJ2-5	TGTGCCAGCAGTCCGAGCGGGGACCAAGAGACCCAGTACTTC	CASSPSGDQETQYF
NA	TRBV12-3/TRBV12-4	NA	TRBJ2-1	TGTGCCAGCAGCTCCGGGGGTAGAGTGGATGAGCAGTTCTTC	CASSSGGRVDEQFF
NA	TRBV15	NA	TRBJ1-2	TGTGCCACCAGCAGAGATCTCGGGACGGTCCTCTCCTTC	CATSRDLGTVLSF
TRBD2	TRBV6-5	NA	TRBJ2-5	TGTGCCAGCAGTTACTCGGCGGGAGGGGCGGAGACCCAGTACTTC	CASSYSAGGAETQYF
NA	TRBV7-9	NA	TRBJ2-5	TGTGCCAGCAGCTTAGTGCGGGGTGCGGAGACCCAGTACTTC	CASSLVRGAETQYF
NA	TRBV6-5	NA	TRBJ2-3	TGTGCCAGCAGTCTTAGCGGTTACACAGATACGCAGTATTTT	CASSLSGYTDTQYF
NA	TRBV12-3/TRBV12-4	once	TRBJ2-1	TGTGCCAGCAGTCCCCAGCCCAATGAGCAGTTCTTC	CASSPQPNEQFF
NA	TRBV4-3	NA	TRBJ1-5	TGCGCCAGCAGCCAAGTAGTAGGGCCTCGTCAGCCCCAGCATTTT	CASSQVVGPRQPQHF
TRBD1	TRBV28	NA	TRBJ1-1	TGTGCCAGCAGTAACAGGGGGAAGGACACTGAAGCTTTCTTT	CASSNRGKDTEAFF
NA	TRBV3-1	NA	TRBJ1-6	TGTGCCAGCAGCCAAGAGACAGTGAATTCACCCCTCCACTTT	CASSQETVNSPLHF
NA	TRBV6-5	NA	TRBJ2-3	TGTGCCAGCAGTTACCAGCTAGGGACGGTCGGAGATACGCAGTATTTT	CASSYQLGTVGDTQYF
NA	TRBV7-9	NA	TRBJ2-2	TGTGCCAGCAGCCCCCCCCTCGGGACATACACCGGGGAGCTGTTTTTT	CASSPPLGTYTGELFF
NA	TRBV30	NA	TRBJ1-1	TGTGCCTGGAGAGCCTCTTATACGACAGGAGGGATTGAAGCTTTCTTT	CAWRASYTTGGIEAFF
NA	TRBV27	NA	TRBJ1-2	TGTGCCAGCAGTTTATTCGGGGGAATCTATGGCTACACCTTC	CASSLFGGIYGYTF
NA	TRBV29-1	NA	TRBJ2-7	TGCAGCGTTGATACGGGGAACTACGAGCAGTACTTC	CSVDTGNYEQYF
TRBD1	TRBV4-1	NA	TRBJ2-6	TGCGCCAGCAGCCCGATGCCGGGACAGTCTTCCTCTGGGACCAACGTCCTGACTTTC	CASSPMPGQSSSGTNVLTF
TRBD2	TRBV7-8	once	TRBJ2-7	TGTGCCAGCAGTTTACGAGTAGCGGGAGGGTACGAGCAGTACTTC	CASSLRVAGGYEQYF
TRBD1	TRBV28	NA	TRBJ1-4	TGTGCCAGCAGTTCACCGGGACAGGAGGAAAAACTGTTTTTT	CASSSPGQEEKLFF
NA	TRBV4-2	NA	TRBJ2-7	TGTGCCAGCAGCCCGGGACTTGGCTCCTACGAGCAGTACTTC	CASSPGLGSYEQYF
NA	TRBV5-4	NA	TRBJ2-1	TGTGCCAGCAGCCCGATGGGTTTCATACCGGGGCGGCGTGAGCAGTTCTTC	CASSPMGFIPGRREQFF
TRBD2	TRBV29-1	NA	TRBJ2-1	TGCAGCGTTGAAGATTCGGGGGGGGCCTACAATGAGCAGTTCTTC	CSVEDSGGAYNEQFF
NA	TRBV20-1	NA	TRBJ2-7	TGCAGTGCTAGAGGAGTAACCTACGAGCAGTACTTC	CSARGVTYEQYF